What follows are 13 T cell receptor beta chains derived from one specimen sequenced in a study of a mutant IDH1 vaccine in newly diagnosed glioma. The time point was: baseline, week 1 (first vaccination visit). Documented treatment: pre-vaccination baseline after standard-of-care therapy. Repertoires were generated with immunoSEQ multiplex PCR, while TCRdb's copy carries only in-frame clones and drops some. The sample yields roughly 21,000 clones, about 85% seen once. The source material was PBMCs, sampled from a glioma patient treated with radiotherapy, temozolomide or both. The receptors derive from a man aged 35-49 years with glioma.

The chain couples TRBV2 to TRBJ1-3; a weak D match, TRBD1 (6 bases). This CDR3 comprises 16 residues. Germline CDR1 reads SNHLY; CDR2 reads FYNNEI. The V end was cut by 7 bases, the J end by 0 bases, with 16 bases between. The CDR3 here is CASTTLQGFSGNTIYF. The CDR3 nucleotides read TGTGCCAGCACTACGCTACAGGGCTTCTCTGGAAACACCATATATTTT.

This chain connects TRBV5-1 to TRBJ2-7; 10 bases line up with TRBD2. This CDR3 is 17 amino acids long. Germline V gene sequence: CDR1 SGHRS, CDR2 YFSETQ. Trimming cost V 0 bases and J 0 bases; bases outside gene matches: 6. DNA of the CDR3: TGCGCCAGCAGCTTGGATCTAGCGGGAGCTTCCTCCTACGAGCAGTACTTC. Its protein product is CASSLDLAGASSYEQYF.

This rearrangement joins TRBV28 to TRBJ1-1; perhaps TRBD1 as D (5 bases). Germline V CDR1 and CDR2: MDHEN, SYDVKM. The CDR3 covers 15 residues. Trimming stripped 5 bases from V and 6 bases from J, with 19 bases between. This CDR3 reads CASSPLWGESSEAFF. In DNA form, the CDR3 reads TGTGCCAGCAGTCCCCTGTGGGGGGAATCTTCTGAAGCTTTCTTT.

The V gene is TRBV2, the J gene TRBJ2-7; no firm D call. V was trimmed by 1 base and J by 2 bases, leaving 3 bases between them. The CDR3 contains 12 residues. Germline CDR1 and CDR2: SNHLY and FYNNEI. The CDR3 DNA reads as TGTGCCAGCAGTGAAGACACCTACGAGCAGTACTTC. This translates into CASSEDTYEQYF.

V gene TRBV6-6 combines with J gene TRBJ1-2, with 7 bases lining up with TRBD1. With V trimmed by 5 bases and J by 6 bases, 12 bases remained unmatched. Germline V gives CDR1 MNHNY, CDR2 SVGAGI (reference sequence). This CDR3 is built from 15 residues. In nucleotides, the CDR3 is TGTGCCAGCAGTCGCAGCCCAGACAGGGATGATGGCTACACCTTC. This translates into CASSRSPDRDDGYTF.

This clone came up a few times. J is TRBJ1-1 and V is TRBV4-1; perhaps TRBD1 as D (6 bases). Trimming cost V 0 bases and J 5 bases, with 13 bases left between them. CDR3 size: 15 residues. CDR1 and CDR2 from the germline V gene are MGHRA and YSYEKL. The CDR3 loop reads CASSQDWGRWTEAFF. CDR3 DNA sequence: TGCGCCAGCAGCCAAGATTGGGGGCGCTGGACTGAAGCTTTCTTT.

The V call is TRBV5-4, the J call TRBJ2-5; D is uncertain. CDR1 SGHNT and CDR2 YYREEE come from the germline V gene (reference sequence). The CDR3 is 13 residues long. V gave up 0 bases and J gave up 0 bases, with 3 bases separating them. The CDR3 protein is CASSLVNQETQYF. The CDR3 DNA follows: TGTGCCAGCAGCTTGGTCAACCAAGAGACCCAGTACTTC.

The sample holds a few counts of this clone. The chain couples TRBV6-1 to TRBJ1-5; 10 bases align to TRBD1. This CDR3 has 16 residues. Germline CDR1 is MNHNS and CDR2 is SASEGT. V gave up 0 bases and J gave up 3 bases; unmatched junction bases: 2. CDR3 in amino acids: CASSEAGTGVNQPQHF. CDR3 DNA sequence: TGTGCCAGCAGTGAAGCAGGGACAGGGGTCAATCAGCCCCAGCATTTT.

The rearrangement uses TRBV5-1 and TRBJ1-1, with 8 bases fitting TRBD1. The CDR3 runs 16 residues. V lost 1 base, J lost 4 bases, and 9 bases stayed unmatched. Per germline, CDR1 SGHRS and CDR2 YFSETQ. This chain's CDR3 is CASSLTPDRVATEAFF. CDR3 in DNA: TGCGCCAGCAGCTTGACCCCGGACAGGGTCGCCACTGAAGCTTTCTTT.

This sequence joins TRBV7-8 and TRBJ1-6, with 7 bases lining up with TRBD1. Germline V gene sequence: CDR1 SGHVS, CDR2 FQNEAQ. The CDR3 runs to 16 residues. The junction had 9 bases not matched to a gene; V was cut back by 5 bases and J by 5 bases. CDR3 DNA: TGTGCCAGCAGCGCCCCCGCGGGACAGAATAATTCACCCCTCCACTTT. Protein sequence: CASSAPAGQNNSPLHF.

The chain couples TRBV5-6 to TRBJ1-2; D is unclear. Germline loops: CDR1 SGHDT, CDR2 YYEEEE. Trimming shortened V by 0 bases and J by 4 bases, and 10 bases separated the two germline ends. The CDR3 covers 14 residues. This chain's CDR3 is CASSLGFTLYGYTF. In DNA, the CDR3 is TGTGCCAGCAGCTTGGGATTCACCCTCTATGGCTACACCTTC.

The rearrangement links TRBV6-1 to TRBJ2-1; D possibly corresponds to TRBD1 (6 bases). This CDR3 is 15 amino acids long. CDR1 is MNHNS and CDR2 is SASEGT in the germline V gene. V lost 2 bases, J lost 4 bases, and 12 bases lay in between. The CDR3: CASSEPGHLYNEQFF. CDR3 bases: TGTGCCAGCAGTGAACCGGGACACCTATACAATGAGCAGTTCTTC.

J is TRBJ1-1 and V is TRBV5-1, with 7 bases aligning to TRBD1. The CDR3 totals 16 residues. V lost 4 bases and J lost 2; bases outside the gene matches: 11. Germline-derived CDR1 and CDR2 are SGHRS and YFSETQ. The chain's CDR3 is CASSTGQLILNTEAFF. CDR3 in DNA: TGCGCCAGCAGCACGGGACAGCTAATTCTTAACACTGAAGCTTTCTTT. Looking up the rest from reference TRBV5-1 and TRBJ1-1 gives the full variable domain: KAGVTQTPRYLIKTRGQQVTLSCSPISGHRSVSWYQQTPGQGLQFLFEYFSETQRNKGNFPGRFSGRQFSNSRSEMNVSTLELGDSALYLCASSTGQLILNTEAFFGQGTRLTVV.